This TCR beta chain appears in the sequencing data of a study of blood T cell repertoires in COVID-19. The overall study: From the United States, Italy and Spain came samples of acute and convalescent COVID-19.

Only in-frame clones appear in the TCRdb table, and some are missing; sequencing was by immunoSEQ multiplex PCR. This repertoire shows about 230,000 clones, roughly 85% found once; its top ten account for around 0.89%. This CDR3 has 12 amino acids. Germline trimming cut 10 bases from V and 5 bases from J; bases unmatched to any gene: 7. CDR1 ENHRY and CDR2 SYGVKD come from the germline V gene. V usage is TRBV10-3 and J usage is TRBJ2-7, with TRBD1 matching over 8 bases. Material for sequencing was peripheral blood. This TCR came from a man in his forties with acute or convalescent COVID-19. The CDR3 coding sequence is TGTGCCACGCGACAGGGGACCAACGAGCAGTACTTC. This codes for CATRQGTNEQYF.